This T cell receptor beta chain was recorded in a study of a mutant IDH1 vaccine in newly diagnosed glioma. Across the study: The study started vaccination 4-6 weeks after radiotherapy alone, or with temozolomide cycles. Treated patients had a mean age of roughly 44 years and a sex split that was roughly 60% male and around 38% female. Patients were pretreated with radiotherapy, temozolomide, or both, mostly both.

Study-wide findings and caveats: Top peripheral T cell clonotype shifts appeared unrelated to pseudoprogression.

Produced via immunoSEQ multiplex PCR; TCRdb's table is partial and in-frame only. Altogether about 24,000 clones are present, around 80% being singletons, with the ten largest covering around 7.5%. Comments on this clone: Its antigen is unidentified.

The sample's time point: week 11, during vaccination. Every single dose of the vaccine, 300 ug of mutant IDH1 20-mer peptide, came with topical imiquimod. The input for sequencing was PBMCs, taken from a glioma patient whose treatment included an IDH1 peptide vaccine. This receptor was taken from a man in his forties with glioma.

CDR3 loop: CASSQAGTSGRDTQYF. The CDR3, as DNA: TGCGCCAGCAGCCAAGCCGGGACTAGCGGGAGGGATACGCAGTATTTT. The rearrangement uses TRBV4-1 and TRBJ2-3, with TRBD2 matching over 15 bases. J gave up 6 bases and V 1 base, and 2 bases lay outside the gene matches. The CDR3 spans 16 residues. CDR1 is MGHRA and CDR2 is YSYEKL in the germline V gene.